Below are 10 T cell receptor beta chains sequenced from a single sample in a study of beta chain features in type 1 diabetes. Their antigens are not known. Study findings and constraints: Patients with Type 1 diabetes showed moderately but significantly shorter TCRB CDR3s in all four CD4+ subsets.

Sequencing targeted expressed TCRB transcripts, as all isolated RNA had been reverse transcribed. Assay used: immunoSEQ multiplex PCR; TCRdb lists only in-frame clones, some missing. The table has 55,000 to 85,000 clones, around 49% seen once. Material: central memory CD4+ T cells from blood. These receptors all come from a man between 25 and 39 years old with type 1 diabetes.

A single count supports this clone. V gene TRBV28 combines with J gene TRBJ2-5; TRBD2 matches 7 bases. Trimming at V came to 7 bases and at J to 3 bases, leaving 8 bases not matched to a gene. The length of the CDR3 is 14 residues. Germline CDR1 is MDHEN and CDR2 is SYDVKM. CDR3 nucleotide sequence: TGTGCCAGCATAAGGGCGGGAGCGAAAGAGACCCAGTACTTC. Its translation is CASIRAGAKETQYF.

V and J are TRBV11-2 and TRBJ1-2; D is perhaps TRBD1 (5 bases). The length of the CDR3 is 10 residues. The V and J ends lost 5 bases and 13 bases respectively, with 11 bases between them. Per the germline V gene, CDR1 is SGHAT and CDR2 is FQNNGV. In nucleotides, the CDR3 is TGTGCCAGCAGCCCCCAGGGTGGCACCTTC. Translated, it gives CASSPQGGTF.

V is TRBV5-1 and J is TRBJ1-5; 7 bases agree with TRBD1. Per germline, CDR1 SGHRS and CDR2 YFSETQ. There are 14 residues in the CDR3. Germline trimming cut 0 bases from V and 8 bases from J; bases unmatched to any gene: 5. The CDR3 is CASSLVGGGEPQHF. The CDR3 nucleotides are TGCGCCAGCAGCTTGGTAGGGGGCGGGGAGCCCCAGCATTTT.

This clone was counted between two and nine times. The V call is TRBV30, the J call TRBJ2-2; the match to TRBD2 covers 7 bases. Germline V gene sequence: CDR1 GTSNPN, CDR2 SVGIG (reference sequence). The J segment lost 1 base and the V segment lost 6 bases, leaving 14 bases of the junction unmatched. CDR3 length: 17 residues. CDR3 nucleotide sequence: TGTGCCTGCGATCCCGCGTCGGGAGGAAGGAACACCGGGGAGCTGTTTTTT. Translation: CACDPASGGRNTGELFF.

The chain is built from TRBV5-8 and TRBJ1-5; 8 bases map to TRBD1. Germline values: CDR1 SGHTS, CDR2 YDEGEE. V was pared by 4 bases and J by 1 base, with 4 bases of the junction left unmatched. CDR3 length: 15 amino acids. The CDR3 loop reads CASSRQGLSNQPQHF. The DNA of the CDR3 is TGTGCCAGCAGCCGACAGGGGCTCAGCAATCAGCCCCAGCATTTT.

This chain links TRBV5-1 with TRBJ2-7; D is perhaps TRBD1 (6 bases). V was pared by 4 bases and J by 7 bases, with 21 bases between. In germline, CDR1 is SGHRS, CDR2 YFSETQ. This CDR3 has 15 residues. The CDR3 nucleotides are TGCGCCAGCAGCCCCTCAGCCCAGGGAACAGGGGAGCAGTACTTC. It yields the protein CASSPSAQGTGEQYF.

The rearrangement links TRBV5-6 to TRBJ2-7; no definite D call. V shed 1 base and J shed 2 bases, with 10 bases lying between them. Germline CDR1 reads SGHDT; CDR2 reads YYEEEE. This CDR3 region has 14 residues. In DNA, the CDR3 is TGTGCCAGCAGCTTGTCCGGGTTTCCCTACGAGCAGTACTTC. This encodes CASSLSGFPYEQYF.

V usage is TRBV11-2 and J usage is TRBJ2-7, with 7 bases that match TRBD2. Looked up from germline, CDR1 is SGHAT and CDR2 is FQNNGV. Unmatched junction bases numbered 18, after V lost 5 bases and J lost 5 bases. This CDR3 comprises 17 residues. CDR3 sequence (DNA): TGTGCCAGCAGCGTGCCCTCCTTCCCGGGACTAAGCAACGAGCAGTACTTC. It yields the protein CASSVPSFPGLSNEQYF.

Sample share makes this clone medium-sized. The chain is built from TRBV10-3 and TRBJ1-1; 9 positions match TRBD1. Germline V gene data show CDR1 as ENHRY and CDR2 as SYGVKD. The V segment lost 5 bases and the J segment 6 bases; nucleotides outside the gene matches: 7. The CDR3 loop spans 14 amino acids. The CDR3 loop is CAISPRTGEAEAFF. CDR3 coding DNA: TGTGCCATCAGTCCAAGGACAGGGGAGGCTGAAGCTTTCTTT.

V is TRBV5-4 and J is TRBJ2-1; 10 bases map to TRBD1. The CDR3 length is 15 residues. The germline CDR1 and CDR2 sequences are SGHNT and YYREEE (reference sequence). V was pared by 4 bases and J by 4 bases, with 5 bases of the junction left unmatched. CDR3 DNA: TGTGCCAGCAGCATCCCGGGACAGGGGTACAATGAGCAGTTCTTC. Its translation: CASSIPGQGYNEQFF.